The clone carrying this T cell receptor beta chain was found many times. Its specificity is unknown. A second PCR of about 7 to 12 cycles used a sample-barcoded 5' primer and a J-beta primer mix. Each CDR3 protein is one row after TCRdb ran MiXCR on the 5' RACE reads. Altogether 600,000 or so distinct CDR3 sequences are present, about 30% being singletons, with the ten largest covering around 16%. Germline CDR1 is SGHRS and CDR2 is YFSETQ. V lost 4 bases and J lost 10; bases outside the gene matches: 11. The CDR3 covers 14 residues. The sample belongs to a study of blood T cells in healthy people across ages. Whole-study results and caveats: It was held that diversity estimates obtained from one million T cells represented underestimates.

The receptor's source is a woman older than 75 in good health. The sequencing input was blood. This chain uses TRBV5-1 with TRBJ2-3; 8 bases fit TRBD2. The CDR3 sequence: CASSVGLAVMAQYF. CDR3 coding DNA: TGCGCCAGCAGCGTAGGACTAGCTGTGATGGCGCAGTATTTT.